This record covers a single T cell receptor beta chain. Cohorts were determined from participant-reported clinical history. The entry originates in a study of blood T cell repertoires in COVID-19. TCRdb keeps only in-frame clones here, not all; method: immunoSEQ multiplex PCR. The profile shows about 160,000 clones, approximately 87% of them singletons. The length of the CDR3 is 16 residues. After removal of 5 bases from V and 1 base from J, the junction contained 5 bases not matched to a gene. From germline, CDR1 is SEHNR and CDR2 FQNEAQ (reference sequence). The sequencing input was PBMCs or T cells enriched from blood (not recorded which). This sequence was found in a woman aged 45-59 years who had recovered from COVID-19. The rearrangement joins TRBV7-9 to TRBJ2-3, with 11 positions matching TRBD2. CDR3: CASSPGLAAGTDTQYF. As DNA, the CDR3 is TGTGCCAGCAGCCCGGGACTAGCGGCCGGCACAGATACGCAGTATTTT.